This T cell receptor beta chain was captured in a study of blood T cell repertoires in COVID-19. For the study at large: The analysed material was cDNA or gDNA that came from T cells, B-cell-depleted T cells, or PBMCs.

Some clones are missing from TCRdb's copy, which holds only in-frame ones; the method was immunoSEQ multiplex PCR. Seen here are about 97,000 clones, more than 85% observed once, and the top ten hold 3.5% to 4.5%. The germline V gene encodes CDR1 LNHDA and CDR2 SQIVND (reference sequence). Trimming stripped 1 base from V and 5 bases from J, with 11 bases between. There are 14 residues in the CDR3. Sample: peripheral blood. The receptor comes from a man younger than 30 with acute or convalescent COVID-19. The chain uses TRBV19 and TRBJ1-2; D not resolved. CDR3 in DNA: TGTGCCAGTAGTATAGCTGCAGGTCCGTATGGCTACACCTTC. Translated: CASSIAAGPYGYTF.